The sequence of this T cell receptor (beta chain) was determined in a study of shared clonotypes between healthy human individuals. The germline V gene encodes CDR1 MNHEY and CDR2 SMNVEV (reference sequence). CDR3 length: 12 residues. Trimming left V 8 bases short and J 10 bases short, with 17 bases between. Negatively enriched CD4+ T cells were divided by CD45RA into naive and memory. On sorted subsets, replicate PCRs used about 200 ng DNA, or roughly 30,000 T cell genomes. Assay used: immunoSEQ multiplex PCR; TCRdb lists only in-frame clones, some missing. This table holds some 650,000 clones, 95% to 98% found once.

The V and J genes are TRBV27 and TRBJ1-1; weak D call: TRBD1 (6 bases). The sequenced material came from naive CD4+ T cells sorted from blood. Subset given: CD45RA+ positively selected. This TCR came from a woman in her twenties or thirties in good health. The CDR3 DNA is TGTGCCAGCTCCCTGGGAGGGGGAAGAGCTTTCTTT. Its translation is CASSLGGGRAFF.